One sample yielded the 12 T cell receptor beta chains listed below, sequenced in a study of blood T cell repertoires in COVID-19. Some clones are missing from TCRdb's copy, which holds only in-frame ones; the method was immunoSEQ multiplex PCR. The table has fewer than 200,000 clones, roughly 87% seen once. Input material: peripheral blood. These receptors were taken from a woman in her 70s with acute or convalescent COVID-19.

The chain is built from TRBV9 and TRBJ1-1, with unresolved D. Germline CDR1 reads SGDLS; CDR2 reads YYNGEE. This CDR3 has 14 residues. Deletions cut 0 bases from V and 9 bases from J, with 15 bases between. CDR3 residues: CASSVGGAPEQAFF. The CDR3 coding sequence is TGTGCCAGCAGCGTAGGAGGAGCCCCCGAACAAGCTTTCTTT.

This rearrangement joins TRBV7-9 to TRBJ1-1; TRBD1 agrees at 9 bases. This CDR3 contains 16 residues. The V and J ends lost 5 bases and 7 bases, in that order; junction bases with no gene match: 14. Germline CDR1 and CDR2: SEHNR and FQNEAQ (reference sequence). CDR3 in amino acids: CASSNRQGGNVNEAFF. The CDR3 DNA sequence: TGTGCCAGCAGCAACCGACAGGGGGGGAATGTGAATGAAGCTTTCTTT.

The rearrangement links TRBV7-9 to TRBJ1-2; D remains ambiguous. Deletions cut 1 base from V and 5 bases from J, with 11 bases between. CDR1 and CDR2 from the germline V gene are SEHNR and FQNEAQ (reference sequence). This CDR3 spans 14 amino acids. As DNA, the CDR3 is TGTGCCAGCAGCTTAGGTTCCGAGGGATATGGCTACACCTTC. Protein sequence: CASSLGSEGYGYTF.

The V call is TRBV2, the J call TRBJ1-2; D gene uncertain. The CDR3 consists of 13 residues. Germline CDR1 reads SNHLY; CDR2 reads FYNNEI. V lost 7 bases, J lost 4 bases, and 13 bases lay in between. CDR3 sequence: CASTSAGSYGYTF. CDR3 nucleotide sequence: TGTGCCAGCACTTCGGCTGGGAGCTATGGCTACACCTTC. Full variable domain (rest looked up from reference TRBV2 and TRBJ1-2): EPEVTQTPSHQVTQMGQEVILRCVPISNHLYFYWYRQILGQKVEFLVSFYNNEISEKSEIFDDQFSVERPDGSNFTLKIRSTKLEDSAMYFCASTSAGSYGYTFGSGTRLTVV.

The chain uses TRBV15 and TRBJ1-5; the D gene is possibly TRBD1 (5 bases). Germline assignment: CDR1 LNHNV and CDR2 YYDKDF (reference sequence). The CDR3 totals 16 residues. Deletions cut 5 bases from V and 3 bases from J, with 17 bases between. As DNA, the CDR3 is TGTGCCACCAGCCCCCTGTCCAGGGCCAACAATCAGCCCCAGCATTTT. Translating it yields CATSPLSRANNQPQHF. The complete variable domain, with remaining parts taken from reference TRBV15 and TRBJ1-5, reads DAMVIQNPRYQVTQFGKPVTLSCSQTLNHNVMYWYQQKSSQAPKLLFHYYDKDFNNEADTPDNFQSRRPNTSFCFLDIRSPGLGDTAMYLCATSPLSRANNQPQHFGDGTRLSIL.

The chain carries TRBV28 and TRBJ1-6; no clear D gene. Germline CDR1 MDHEN, CDR2 SYDVKM. V lost 7 bases to trimming and J lost 4 bases, with 23 bases between them. This CDR3 is 18 amino acids long. The CDR3 spells CASNGRAGSANYNSPLHF. CDR3 DNA: TGTGCCAGCAATGGGAGGGCAGGCAGTGCCAATTATAATTCACCCCTCCACTTT. Looking up the rest from reference TRBV28 and TRBJ1-6 gives the full variable domain: DVKVTQSSRYLVKRTGEKVFLECVQDMDHENMFWYRQDPGLGLRLIYFSYDVKMKEKGDIPEGYSVSREKKERFSLILESASTNQTSMYLCASNGRAGSANYNSPLHFGNGTRLTVT.

This clone was found once. The chain couples TRBV5-6 to TRBJ1-4, with TRBD1 matching over 9 bases. V lost 1 base to trimming and J lost 7 bases; unmatched junction nucleotides: 2. The CDR3 is 14 amino acids. The germline V gene encodes CDR1 SGHDT and CDR2 YYEEEE. The CDR3 nucleotides read TGTGCCAGCAGCTTGACAGGGGGCCGTGAAAAACTGTTTTTT. It is translated as CASSLTGGREKLFF.

This sequence joins TRBV7-2 and TRBJ2-4; 7 nucleotides match TRBD1. Unmatched junction bases numbered 6, after V lost 5 bases and J lost 5 bases. This CDR3 is built from 14 residues. The germline CDR1 and CDR2 sequences are SGHTA and FQGNSA. CDR3 sequence (DNA): TGTGCCAGCAGCCCCGACAGGGTAGAAAACATTCAGTACTTC. Its protein product is CASSPDRVENIQYF.

CDR3 coding DNA: TGTGCCAGCAGTTACCTCCGGAGTGGCACAGATACGCAGTATTTT. Protein sequence: CASSYLRSGTDTQYF. This chain uses TRBV6-2 or TRBV6-3 with TRBJ2-3; D unclear. CDR3 length: 15 residues. The V gene's germline CDR1 is MNHEY and CDR2 SVGEGT. Trimming pared 2 bases from V and 1 base from J, leaving 10 bases between.

V and J are TRBV5-4 and TRBJ1-4; 8 bases fit TRBD1. This CDR3 is 14 amino acids long. The germline gives CDR1 SGHNT, CDR2 YYREEE (reference sequence). The V gene end was trimmed by 2 bases and the J gene end by 8 bases; junction bases not matched to a gene: 5. The CDR3 spells CASSFDRGGEKLFF. CDR3 bases: TGTGCCAGCAGCTTTGACAGGGGTGGGGAAAAACTGTTTTTT.

The chain carries TRBV7-9 and TRBJ2-1, with 16 bases fitting TRBD2. Germline CDR1 and CDR2: SEHNR and FQNEAQ (reference sequence). The CDR3 totals 17 residues. The trim removed 5 bases at V and 2 bases at J, leaving 3 bases unmatched. CDR3 nucleotides: TGTGCCAGCAGCCCTGGGACTAGCGGGGGGGCCTACAATGAGCAGTTCTTC. Translated: CASSPGTSGGAYNEQFF.

V gene TRBV24-1 combines with J gene TRBJ1-6; the D is unclear. The CDR3 extends over 19 amino acids. The V and J ends lost 3 bases and 0 bases respectively, with 17 bases between them. The germline V gene has CDR1 KGHDR and CDR2 SFDVKD. Here the CDR3 DNA reads TGTGCCACCAGTGATCCCGGGGTCGGTCTTAGCTCCTATAATTCACCCCTCCACTTT. Its protein product is CATSDPGVGLSSYNSPLHF.